One sample yielded the 31 T cell receptor beta chains listed below, sequenced in a study of identical twins. TCRdb used MiXCR to reprocess the 5' RACE reads, holding one entry per CDR3 protein. The sample consists of roughly 1,500,000 distinct CDR3 sequences, about 32% of them appearing once. Sequencing input: cord blood. These receptors came from a newborn girl in good health.

This chain links TRBV20-1 with TRBJ2-3; D might be TRBD2 (5 bases). The CDR3 totals 13 residues. CDR1 is DFQATT, CDR2 SNEGSKA, per germline (reference sequence). V shed 6 bases and J shed 1 base, with 11 bases lying between them. The CDR3: CSAPEDGTDTQYF. DNA of the CDR3: TGCAGTGCCCCGGAGGACGGCACAGATACGCAGTATTTT.

The V and J genes are TRBV20-1 and TRBJ1-2; D gene ambiguous. Germline lookup yields CDR1 DFQATT and CDR2 SNEGSKA (reference sequence). The CDR3 extends over 12 amino acids. Between the trimmed V and J ends, which lost 3 bases and 7 bases, there was a span of 12 bases. The CDR3 DNA follows: TGCAGTGCTAGCCCACCGTTGCCTGGCTACACCTTC. Translated, it gives CSASPPLPGYTF.

The chain uses TRBV30 and TRBJ2-7; 8 bases align to TRBD2. This CDR3 has 13 amino acids. Germline CDR1 reads GTSNPN; CDR2 reads SVGIG (reference sequence). The V gene end was trimmed by 6 bases and the J gene end by 0 bases; junction bases not matched to a gene: 4. Here the CDR3 reads CACKRESSYEQYF. In nucleotides, the CDR3 is TGTGCCTGCAAGCGGGAGAGCTCCTACGAGCAGTACTTC.

The chain uses TRBV20-1 and TRBJ2-3, with 7 positions matching TRBD1. With V trimmed by 6 bases and J by 5 bases, 20 bases remained unmatched. This CDR3 has 17 residues. Germline assignment: CDR1 DFQATT and CDR2 SNEGSKA (reference sequence). CDR3: CSARPSPGTAHLDTQYF. CDR3 bases: TGCAGTGCGAGACCATCCCCCGGGACAGCTCACCTAGATACGCAGTATTTT.

The chain joins TRBV28 to TRBJ2-1, with D maybe TRBD2 (5 bases). The V and J ends lost 8 bases and 10 bases respectively, with 18 bases between them. Germline CDR1 MDHEN, CDR2 SYDVKM. The CDR3 loop spans 13 amino acids. The DNA of the CDR3 is TGTGCCAGCGCGGGCCCTAGAAACTACGAGCAGTTCTTC. It yields the protein CASAGPRNYEQFF. The variable domain in full, with the rest retrieved from reference TRBV28 and TRBJ2-1, is DVKVTQSSRYLVKRTGEKVFLECVQDMDHENMFWYRQDPGLGLRLIYFSYDVKMKEKGDIPEGYSVSREKKERFSLILESASTNQTSMYLCASAGPRNYEQFFGPGTRLTVL.

This clonotype was counted a few times. This chain links TRBV2 with TRBJ2-6; D is undetermined. The V gene's germline CDR1 is SNHLY and CDR2 FYNNEI. The CDR3 consists of 14 residues. V was clipped by 8 bases and J by 3 bases, with 11 bases between them. CDR3 in DNA: TGTGCCAGCTTTTCAGGATTTGGGGCCAACGTCCTGACTTTC. Translated, it gives CASFSGFGANVLTF.

The gene calls are TRBV11-2 and TRBJ2-3; TRBD2 aligns across 15 bases. V was pared by 6 bases and J by 1 base, with 14 bases of the junction left unmatched. CDR3 length: 20 residues. Germline V CDR1 and CDR2: SGHAT, FQNNGV. CDR3 residues: CASRVMRTSGRAQGTDTQYF. In nucleotides, the CDR3 is TGTGCCAGCAGAGTTATGAGGACTAGCGGGAGGGCCCAGGGCACAGATACGCAGTATTTT.

This clonotype was recorded a few times. The CDR3 region has the DNA TGCAGTGCTAGAGATGGAGGAGGAGGCTCCTACGAGCAGTACTTC. This encodes CSARDGGGGSYEQYF. This chain connects TRBV20-1 to TRBJ2-7; tentatively, D is TRBD2 (5 bases). The CDR3 has 15 residues. The V gene lost 0 bases and the J gene lost 0 bases, with 12 bases spanning the gap. Germline values: CDR1 DFQATT, CDR2 SNEGSKA (reference sequence).

This clonotype has just a few counts. The chain recombines TRBV27 with TRBJ2-7; D is uncertain. V was trimmed by 2 bases and J by 0 bases, leaving 8 bases between them. Germline V gene sequence: CDR1 MNHEY, CDR2 SMNVEV (reference sequence). The CDR3 has 14 residues. The CDR3 reads CASSLKRHSYEQYF. In DNA, the CDR3 is TGTGCCAGCAGTTTAAAACGACACTCCTACGAGCAGTACTTC.

The V call is TRBV9, the J call TRBJ2-5; D is ambiguous. Judging by the DNA end, TRBJ2-7 fits better; the J call may be wrong. The germline V gene encodes CDR1 SGDLS and CDR2 YYNGEE. The CDR3 covers 14 residues. CDR3 amino acids: CASSPRGLAYEQYF. The DNA for the CDR3 is TGTGCCAGCAGCCCCCGAGGCTTAGCCTACGAGCAGTACTTC.

The chain employs TRBV28 and TRBJ2-7; tentative D call: TRBD2 (5 bases). The CDR3 runs 15 residues. V was pared by 2 bases and J by 2 bases, with 13 bases between. From germline, CDR1 is MDHEN and CDR2 SYDVKM. For the CDR3, the DNA is TGTGCCAGCAGTTTAAGAGGGCCTACCGCCTACGAGCAGTACTTC. It translates to CASSLRGPTAYEQYF.

The chain couples TRBV11-2 to TRBJ2-3; 8 positions match TRBD2. The J segment lost 5 bases and the V segment lost 3 bases, leaving 4 bases of the junction unmatched. The CDR3 consists of 14 residues. Germline V gene data show CDR1 as SGHAT and CDR2 as FQNNGV. The CDR3 bases are TGTGCCAGCAGCTTCGGGAGGGCCAAAGATACGCAGTATTTT. Protein product: CASSFGRAKDTQYF.

This chain connects TRBV27 to TRBJ1-1; D is perhaps TRBD1 (5 bases). Looked up from germline, CDR1 is MNHEY and CDR2 is SMNVEV (reference sequence). V dropped 6 bases and J dropped 4 bases, with 12 bases sitting between them. This CDR3 is built from 13 residues. The CDR3 region is CASSDAGFTEAFF. The CDR3, as DNA: TGTGCCAGCAGCGATGCAGGGTTCACTGAAGCTTTCTTT.

There are a few counts of this clonotype. This rearrangement joins TRBV27 to TRBJ2-7, with 8 bases that match TRBD1. CDR1 and CDR2 from the germline V gene are MNHEY and SMNVEV (reference sequence). The CDR3 totals 15 residues. The junction had 7 bases not matched to a gene; V was cut back by 6 bases and J by 0 bases. The CDR3 sequence is CASRIRTGSSYEQYF. CDR3 sequence (DNA): TGTGCCAGCAGAATCCGGACAGGGAGCTCCTACGAGCAGTACTTC.

This clonotype came up many times. In DNA form, the CDR3 reads TGCGCCAGCAGCGACATACAGGGGTCCTATGGCTACACCTTC. Translation: CASSDIQGSYGYTF. The chain combines TRBV5-1 with TRBJ1-2, with 7 bases fitting TRBD1. CDR3 length equals 14 residues. CDR1 and CDR2 (germline): SGHRS, YFSETQ. V was pared by 4 bases and J by 4 bases, with 7 bases of the junction left unmatched.

This clonotype came up a few times. The V and J genes are TRBV2 and TRBJ1-2, with TRBD1 matching over 8 bases. The V gene's germline CDR1 is SNHLY and CDR2 FYNNEI. Trimming removed 6 bases from V and 0 bases from J; junction bases left unmatched: 6. The CDR3 length is 15 residues. The CDR3 is CASRRQGQANYGYTF. As DNA, the CDR3 is TGTGCCAGCAGACGACAGGGGCAAGCTAACTATGGCTACACCTTC.

The rearrangement uses TRBV4-1 and TRBJ2-2, with 11 positions matching TRBD1. Germline values: CDR1 MGHRA, CDR2 YSYEKL. This CDR3 has 19 residues. Losses at the gene ends were 0 bases for V and 3 bases for J; bases not matched to a gene: 9. CDR3 region: CASSQDGQGALLDTGELFF. The DNA of the CDR3 is TGCGCCAGCAGCCAAGATGGACAGGGGGCTCTGCTGGACACCGGGGAGCTGTTTTTT.

The rearrangement joins TRBV20-1 to TRBJ2-3; possibly TRBD1 for D (6 bases). CDR1 DFQATT and CDR2 SNEGSKA come from the germline V gene (reference sequence). There are 13 residues in the CDR3. Trimming shortened V by 7 bases and J by 4 bases, and 15 bases separated the two germline ends. CDR3 in DNA: TGCAGTGTTAAGGTCAGGGGAGCAGATACGCAGTATTTT. Translated, it gives CSVKVRGADTQYF.

The chain carries TRBV11-2 and TRBJ1-6; 8 bases agree with TRBD1. Germline V gene data show CDR1 as SGHAT and CDR2 as FQNNGV. Trimming at V came to 5 bases and at J to 2 bases, leaving 14 bases not matched to a gene. This CDR3 is 19 amino acids long. CDR3 protein: CASSLGARGPFTYNSPLHF. The CDR3 coding sequence is TGTGCCAGCAGCCTAGGGGCCAGGGGGCCATTTACCTATAATTCACCCCTCCACTTT.

The J gene is TRBJ2-1, the V gene TRBV20-1; 10 positions agree with TRBD2. The J segment lost 4 bases and the V segment lost 3 bases, leaving 6 bases of the junction unmatched. Germline V gives CDR1 DFQATT, CDR2 SNEGSKA (reference sequence). The CDR3 consists of 15 residues. This CDR3 is CSARWEREGYNEQFF. DNA for the CDR3: TGCAGTGCTAGGTGGGAGCGGGAGGGATACAATGAGCAGTTCTTC.

The chain uses TRBV20-1 and TRBJ2-3, with 9 bases aligning to TRBD2. V gave up 0 bases and J gave up 7 bases; unmatched junction bases: 14. Germline lookup yields CDR1 DFQATT and CDR2 SNEGSKA (reference sequence). CDR3 size: 17 residues. The CDR3, as DNA: TGCAGTGCTAGAGAAGGGCTAAAGCGGGAGGAAAAATATACGCAGTATTTT. Translation: CSAREGLKREEKYTQYF.

This clonotype showed up just a few times. The gene calls are TRBV5-5 and TRBJ1-2; possible D gene TRBD1, 6 bases. Trimming took off 6 bases at V and 8 bases at J, with 17 bases between the two ends. In germline, CDR1 is SGHKS, CDR2 YYEKEE (reference sequence). CDR3 length: 13 residues. This CDR3 reads CASTRGTLQGYTF. The DNA of the CDR3 is TGTGCCAGCACTAGGGGGACTTTGCAGGGCTACACCTTC. The variable domain in full, completed from reference TRBV5-5 and TRBJ1-2, reads DAGVTQSPTHLIKTRGQQVTLRCSPISGHKSVSWYQQVLGQGPQFIFQYYEKEERGRGNFPDRFSARQFPNYSSELNVNALLLGDSALYLCASTRGTLQGYTFGSGTRLTVV.

This chain connects TRBV20-1 to TRBJ2-2, with a possible D match to TRBD1 (5 bases). The CDR3 length is 14 residues. CDR1 and CDR2 from the germline V gene are DFQATT and SNEGSKA (reference sequence). The ends were cut back, 5 bases at V and 4 bases at J, with 14 bases in the middle. DNA for the CDR3: TGCAGTGCTCCCCAGGGCATGGGCACCGGGGAGCTGTTTTTT. Its translation: CSAPQGMGTGELFF.

The gene calls are TRBV5-1 and TRBJ1-2; tentative D call: TRBD1 (5 bases). The germline V gene encodes CDR1 SGHRS and CDR2 YFSETQ. CDR3 length equals 13 residues. V gave up 1 base and J gave up 7 bases, with 11 bases separating them. The CDR3 coding sequence is TGCGCCAGCAGCTTGTGGGGGGGTAGTGGCTACACCTTC. Translating it yields CASSLWGGSGYTF.

This clonotype occurred a few times. The gene calls are TRBV20-1 and TRBJ1-6; TRBD1 aligns across 8 bases. The germline gives CDR1 DFQATT, CDR2 SNEGSKA (reference sequence). J lost 7 bases, V lost 2 bases, and 7 bases had no gene match. There are 15 residues in the CDR3. DNA of the CDR3: TGCAGTGCTAGACAGGGGGCGCGGGCAAATTCACCCCTCCACTTT. Translated, it gives CSARQGARANSPLHF.

This clonotype was observed a handful of times. The chain links TRBV15 to TRBJ1-1; no firm D call. V lost 0 bases and J lost 0, with 11 bases in between. Per germline, CDR1 LNHNV and CDR2 YYDKDF (reference sequence). The CDR3 extends over 16 amino acids. DNA of the CDR3: TGTGCCACCAGCAGAGATCGGTGGCCGATGAACACTGAAGCTTTCTTT. Amino acid sequence: CATSRDRWPMNTEAFF.

This clonotype was recorded a few times. The chain couples TRBV20-1 to TRBJ1-4; 8 nucleotides line up with TRBD1. V dropped 1 base and J dropped 7; count of bases not matched to a gene: 8. Per germline, CDR1 DFQATT and CDR2 SNEGSKA (reference sequence). This CDR3 has 15 amino acids. CDR3 sequence reads: CSARASGRGREKLFF. CDR3 bases: TGCAGTGCTAGAGCATCGGGCAGGGGGCGTGAAAAACTGTTTTTT.

The rearrangement links TRBV20-1 to TRBJ1-5; TRBD1 is a possible D gene (6 bases). The CDR3 runs to 15 residues. Germline CDR1 and CDR2: DFQATT and SNEGSKA (reference sequence). V lost 3 bases and J 2 bases, leaving 14 bases between the germline ends. CDR3 bases: TGCAGTGCTAGTGTGGGGGCGCGGGGCAATCAGCCCCAGCATTTT. It encodes CSASVGARGNQPQHF.

The chain couples TRBV20-1 to TRBJ1-6; TRBD1 agrees at 10 bases. CDR3 size: 12 residues. The J segment lost 9 bases and the V segment lost 7 bases, leaving 3 bases of the junction unmatched. The V gene's germline CDR1 is DFQATT and CDR2 SNEGSKA (reference sequence). The CDR3 sequence: CSVRDRGSPLHF. Written as DNA, the CDR3 is TGCAGTGTCAGGGACAGGGGTTCACCCCTCCACTTT.

A few counts support this clonotype. V gene TRBV29-1 combines with J gene TRBJ2-3, with D tentatively TRBD1 (5 bases). Trimming took off 2 bases at V and 1 base at J, with 10 bases between the two ends. CDR1 is SQVTM and CDR2 is ANQGSEA in the germline V gene. The CDR3 is made up of 14 amino acids. The CDR3 is CSVENVGGTDTQYF. The CDR3, as DNA: TGCAGCGTTGAAAACGTAGGGGGCACAGATACGCAGTATTTT.

This clonotype has just one count. This chain uses TRBV21-1 with TRBJ2-7; TRBD2, the table's D call, was not compared with the DNA. TRBV21-1 is classified as a pseudogene. The CDR3 consists of 17 residues. CDR3 amino acids: CASSKRGLAGASHEQYF. The CDR3 bases are TGTGCCAGCAGCAAACGGGGACTAGCGGGAGCAAGCCACGAGCAGTACTTC.